This T cell receptor beta chain was obtained from a study of shared clonotypes between healthy human individuals. About the research overall: Each donor had three CD4 naive, three CD4 memory, two CD8 naive and one CD8 memory plate.

The J segment lost 7 bases and the V segment lost 5 bases, leaving 7 bases of the junction unmatched. Germline V gene lookup returns CDR1 MRHNA and CDR2 SNTAGT. The CDR3 covers 14 residues. Genomic DNA of every subset was divided equally among multiple immunoSEQ plates. TCRdb's copy holds only in-frame clones and misses some; the assay was immunoSEQ multiplex PCR. The table has more than 2,000,000 clones, more than 90% seen once. Sequenced sample: naive CD4+ T cells sorted from blood. As to subset: CD45RA+ positively selected. This sequence was found in a man aged 18 to 29 in good health. The rearrangement uses TRBV6-4 and TRBJ2-2; 7 positions match TRBD2. CDR3 region: CASSQERGFGELFF. CDR3 in DNA: TGTGCCAGCAGTCAGGAGCGGGGATTCGGGGAGCTGTTTTTT.